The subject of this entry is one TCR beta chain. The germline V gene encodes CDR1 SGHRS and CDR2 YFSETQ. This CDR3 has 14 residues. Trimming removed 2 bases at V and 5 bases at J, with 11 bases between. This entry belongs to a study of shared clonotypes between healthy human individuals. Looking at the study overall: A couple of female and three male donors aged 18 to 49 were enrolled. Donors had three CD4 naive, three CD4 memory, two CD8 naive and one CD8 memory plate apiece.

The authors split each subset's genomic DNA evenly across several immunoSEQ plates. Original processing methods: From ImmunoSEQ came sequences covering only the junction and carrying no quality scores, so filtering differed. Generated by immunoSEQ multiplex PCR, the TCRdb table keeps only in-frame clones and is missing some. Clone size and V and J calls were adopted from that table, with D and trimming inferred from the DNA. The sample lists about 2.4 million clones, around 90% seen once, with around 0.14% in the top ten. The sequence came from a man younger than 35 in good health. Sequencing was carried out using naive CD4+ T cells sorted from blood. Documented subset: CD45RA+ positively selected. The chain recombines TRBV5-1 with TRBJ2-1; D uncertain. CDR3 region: CASSLGPRDNEQFF. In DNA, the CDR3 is TGCGCCAGCAGCTTAGGCCCCCGGGACAATGAGCAGTTCTTC.